These 8 T cell receptor beta chains share one sample of origin, sequenced in a study of human T cells and chemical hapten exposure. Time point indicated: patch test 1, 2 weeks after DPC sensitization. As for treatment: therapeutic diphenylcyclopropenone sensitization with weekly scalp DPC. TCRdb reprocessed the RACE reads via MiXCR and lists one record per CDR3 protein. The sample lists approximately 340,000 distinct CDR3 sequences; 6% to 8.5% were seen once. The sample in question was whole blood, obtained in connection with sensitization to the hapten diphenylcyclopropenone (DPC). The receptors were gathered from a woman younger than 30 with alopecia areata. Some clones in this sample may be carry-over from other donors' samples.

The chain joins TRBV7-9 to TRBJ1-1; 11 nucleotides line up with TRBD1. CDR1 and CDR2 (germline): SEHNR, FQNEAQ (reference sequence). J lost 4 bases, V lost 6 bases, and 7 bases had no gene match. CDR3 length: 15 amino acids. CDR3 sequence reads: CASSTRDRGTTEAFF. The CDR3 DNA sequence: TGTGCCAGCAGTACTAGGGACAGGGGGACCACTGAAGCTTTCTTT.

The sample holds a few counts of this clonotype. The chain has TRBV9 and TRBJ2-3; perhaps TRBD2 as D (7 bases). CDR1 is SGDLS and CDR2 is YYNGEE in the germline V gene. CDR3 length: 18 residues. V shed 2 bases and J shed 2 bases, with 21 bases lying between them. The CDR3 here is CASSVTPGAGEFTDTQYF. Here the CDR3 DNA reads TGTGCCAGCAGCGTCACCCCGGGGGCGGGGGAGTTCACAGATACGCAGTATTTT.

The chain joins TRBV7-2 to TRBJ1-6; 8 positions match TRBD1. Germline V gene sequence: CDR1 SGHTA, CDR2 FQGNSA. The CDR3 length is 17 residues. The V segment lost 5 bases and the J segment 0 bases; nucleotides outside the gene matches: 6. The CDR3 sequence is CASSLGDRSSYNSPLHF. The CDR3 DNA reads as TGTGCCAGCAGCCTAGGGGACAGGAGCTCCTATAATTCACCCCTCCACTTT.

In its sample, this clonotype was seen a few times. The chain has TRBV5-1 and TRBJ2-3; D might be TRBD1 (6 bases). The CDR3 spans 15 residues. The germline V gene has CDR1 SGHRS and CDR2 YFSETQ. V lost 0 bases and J lost 4, with 12 bases in between. The CDR3 DNA reads TGCGCCAGCAGCTTGGAGACAGGACTTCCAGATACGCAGTATTTT. Protein product: CASSLETGLPDTQYF.

Only one count was recorded for this clonotype. The DNA for the CDR3 is TGCAGCGTTGAATTCCAGGCCTATGGCTACACCTTC. This codes for CSVEFQAYGYTF. This chain connects TRBV29-1 to TRBJ1-2; D remains ambiguous. Germline-derived CDR1 and CDR2 are SQVTM and ANQGSEA. This CDR3 is 12 amino acids long. The V gene lost 2 bases and the J gene lost 4 bases, with 8 bases spanning the gap.

This clonotype was found a few times. The J gene is TRBJ2-2, the V gene TRBV5-1, with 10 positions matching TRBD1. From germline, CDR1 is SGHRS and CDR2 YFSETQ. Losses at the gene ends were 4 bases for V and 6 bases for J; bases not matched to a gene: 6. The CDR3 covers 15 residues. This CDR3 reads CASSPQDRGAGELFF. The CDR3 DNA is TGCGCCAGCAGCCCCCAGGACAGGGGGGCCGGGGAGCTGTTTTTT.

At least ten counts were recorded for this clonotype. The junction does not match germline at one end; this may be a read error. The V call is TRBV7-7, the J call TRBJ1-6, with a weak D call TRBD1 (5 bases). The CDR3 extends over 12 amino acids. Germline V gene lookup returns CDR1 SSHAT and CDR2 FNYEAQ (reference sequence). CDR3 DNA sequence: TGTGCTAGCAGCTCCATCCATCGGGACGCCCGGTGG. It encodes CASSSIHRDARW.

This clonotype was picked up a small number of times. V and J are TRBV7-9 and TRBJ2-5; 7 nucleotides align to TRBD1. The CDR3 length is 15 residues. Trimming took 2 bases from V and 4 from J; bases not matched to a gene: 7. CDR1 SEHNR and CDR2 FQNEAQ come from the germline V gene (reference sequence). CDR3 loop: CASSLRGGGSETQYF. The CDR3 region has the DNA TGTGCCAGCAGCTTAAGAGGGGGCGGTTCAGAGACCCAGTACTTC.